Presented here are 30 T cell receptor beta chains from one specimen sequenced in a study of shared clonotypes between healthy human individuals. Libraries were prepared by immunoSEQ multiplex PCR; TCRdb keeps only in-frame clonotypes and omits some of them. The sample consists of approximately 1.5 million clones, 95% to 99% of them appearing once. The sample was naive CD4+ T cells sorted from blood. Subset given: CD45RA+ positively selected. These receptors were collected from a man in his thirties or forties in good health.

CDR3 region: CASKIQGENYNEQFF. DNA for the CDR3: TGTGCCAGCAAAATACAGGGGGAAAATTACAATGAGCAGTTCTTC. The chain is built from TRBV27 and TRBJ2-1; 8 nucleotides match TRBD1. The V gene's germline CDR1 is MNHEY and CDR2 SMNVEV (reference sequence). The CDR3 spans 15 residues. V trimming: 7 bases; J trimming: 4 bases; junction bases outside the gene matches: 9.

The V gene is TRBV4-1, the J gene TRBJ2-5, with 14 nucleotides matching TRBD2. Trimming took 3 bases from V and 4 from J; bases not matched to a gene: 4. The CDR3 length is 16 residues. Germline values: CDR1 MGHRA, CDR2 YSYEKL. CDR3 region: CASSQTSGRAPETQYF. The CDR3 DNA sequence: TGCGCCAGCAGCCAGACTAGCGGGAGGGCCCCAGAGACCCAGTACTTC.

The chain couples TRBV7-9 to TRBJ2-1; TRBD2 matches 10 bases. With 1 base clipped from V and 9 bases from J, the junction kept 9 bases outside the gene matches. Germline CDR1 SEHNR, CDR2 FQNEAQ (reference sequence). The CDR3 totals 16 residues. CDR3 region: CASSLVALAGATEQFF. The CDR3 nucleotides are TGTGCCAGCAGCTTAGTGGCCCTAGCGGGAGCAACTGAGCAGTTCTTC.

This chain links TRBV7-4 with TRBJ2-1, with D perhaps matching TRBD1 (5 bases). The CDR3 contains 12 residues. Trimming removed 3 bases from V and 8 bases from J, with 8 bases in between. The germline V gene encodes CDR1 SGHVT and CDR2 SQSDAQ. The CDR3 region is CASSFRVHEQFF. DNA of the CDR3: TGTGCCAGCAGCTTCAGGGTCCATGAGCAGTTCTTC.

The chain combines TRBV6-6 with TRBJ1-1; D is possibly TRBD1 (6 bases). Trimming removed 8 bases from V and 1 base from J, with 11 bases in between. The CDR3 has 13 residues. The germline V gene has CDR1 MNHNY and CDR2 SVGAGI (reference sequence). The CDR3 region has the DNA TGTGCCAGCTTAAGGGACACGAACACTGAAGCTTTCTTT. Protein product: CASLRDTNTEAFF.

The rearrangement links TRBV6-4 to TRBJ2-1; no firm D call. Germline CDR1 MRHNA, CDR2 SNTAGT. Trimming cost V 6 bases and J 5 bases, with 14 bases left between them. The CDR3 has 14 amino acids. CDR3 nucleotides: TGTGCCAGCAGCGCCACTTTTTTAGACAATGAGCAGTTCTTC. Translation gives CASSATFLDNEQFF.

The rearrangement joins TRBV27 to TRBJ1-2; TRBD1 aligns across 9 bases. V lost 6 bases and J lost 4; bases outside the gene matches: 9. Germline assignment: CDR1 MNHEY and CDR2 SMNVEV (reference sequence). The CDR3 spans 15 residues. The CDR3 region has the DNA TGTGCCAGCAGACACGCACCGGGACAGGGCTATGGCTACACCTTC. It translates to CASRHAPGQGYGYTF.

This chain connects TRBV7-8 to TRBJ1-3; D is undetermined. CDR3 length: 16 amino acids. Trimming removed 5 bases from V and 0 bases from J, with 14 bases in between. CDR1 is SGHVS, CDR2 FQNEAQ, per germline. The CDR3 DNA reads TGTGCCAGCAGCATCCGAACGGATAGCTCTGGAAACACCATATATTTT. This gives the protein CASSIRTDSSGNTIYF.

The rearrangement uses TRBV28 and TRBJ1-2; D remains unclear. CDR3 length: 13 amino acids. Trimming cost V 6 bases and J 7 bases, with 15 bases left between them. Germline V CDR1 and CDR2: MDHEN, SYDVKM. The CDR3: CASRLTHGRGYTF. CDR3 in DNA: TGTGCCAGCAGACTTACCCATGGGCGTGGCTACACCTTC.

This chain uses TRBV29-1 with TRBJ2-5, with TRBD2 identical over 8 bases. The CDR3 contains 14 residues. With V trimmed by 5 bases and J by 2 bases, 7 bases remained unmatched. Per germline, CDR1 SQVTM and CDR2 ANQGSEA. CDR3 sequence: CSVSHAGGQETQYF. DNA of the CDR3: TGCAGCGTTTCCCACGCGGGAGGACAAGAGACCCAGTACTTC. The full variable domain, with the rest looked up from reference TRBV29-1 and TRBJ2-5, is SAVISQKPSRDICQRGTSLTIQCQVDSQVTMMFWYRQQPGQSLTLIATANQGSEATYESGFVIDKFPISRPNLTFSTLTVSNMSPEDSSIYLCSVSHAGGQETQYFGPGTRLLVL.

The chain employs TRBV11-3 and TRBJ2-5; 7 bases are a match to TRBD2. Germline V CDR1 and CDR2: SGHNT, YENEEA. The CDR3 has 15 residues. With 3 bases clipped from V and 4 bases from J, the junction kept 8 bases outside the gene matches. CDR3 DNA: TGTGCCAGCAGCTTGGCGGGAGAGGCAAGAGAGACCCAGTACTTC. Translated: CASSLAGEARETQYF.

Details on this clone: Other DNA sequences in the sample encode the same CDR3. The V and J genes are TRBV11-2 and TRBJ2-2, with D unclear. Germline V lookup: CDR1 SGHAT, CDR2 FQNNGV. CDR3 size: 13 residues. Trimming stripped 1 base from V and 4 bases from J, with 4 bases between. The CDR3 nucleotides are TGTGCCAGCAGCTTAGTGGGCACCGGGGAGCTGTTTTTT. Its translation is CASSLVGTGELFF. Full variable domain (remainder filled in from reference TRBV11-2 and TRBJ2-2): EAGVAQSPRYKIIEKRQSVAFWCNPISGHATLYWYQQILGQGPKLLIQFQNNGVVDDSQLPKDRFSAERLKGVDSTLKIQPAKLEDSAVYLCASSLVGTGELFFGEGSRLTVL.

This rearrangement joins TRBV5-5 to TRBJ2-5, with D tentatively TRBD1 or TRBD2 (5 bases each). The CDR3 runs 14 residues. CDR1 and CDR2 from the germline V gene are SGHKS and YYEKEE (reference sequence). The V and J ends lost 4 bases and 1 base respectively, with 11 bases between them. CDR3 sequence: CASSLGAAQETQYF. The DNA for the CDR3 is TGTGCCAGCAGCCTCGGGGCAGCCCAAGAGACCCAGTACTTC.

The genes are TRBV5-1 and TRBJ2-3; 11 bases agree with TRBD2. There are 16 residues in the CDR3. V lost 4 bases to trimming and J lost 5 bases; unmatched junction nucleotides: 9. Germline V gene data show CDR1 as SGHRS and CDR2 as YFSETQ. The CDR3 is CASSTPKLAGGDTQYF. CDR3 DNA sequence: TGCGCCAGCAGCACGCCTAAGCTAGCGGGAGGAGATACGCAGTATTTT.

This chain links TRBV9 with TRBJ2-3; the D is unclear. The V end lost 3 bases, the J end lost 0 bases, and 14 bases lay between the germline ends. This CDR3 contains 16 residues. The germline gives CDR1 SGDLS, CDR2 YYNGEE. CDR3 sequence: CASSDYPYASTDTQYF. CDR3 DNA sequence: TGTGCCAGCAGCGATTACCCCTATGCTAGCACAGATACGCAGTATTTT. The full variable domain, its missing parts supplied by reference TRBV9 and TRBJ2-3, is DSGVTQTPKHLITATGQRVTLRCSPRSGDLSVYWYQQSLDQGLQFLIQYYNGEERAKGNILERFSAQQFPDLHSELNLSSLELGDSALYFCASSDYPYASTDTQYFGPGTRLTVL.

V gene TRBV5-4 combines with J gene TRBJ2-5; D unclear. The CDR3 is made up of 14 amino acids. Germline-derived CDR1 and CDR2 are SGHNT and YYREEE (reference sequence). Deletions cut 4 bases from V and 2 bases from J, with 12 bases between. The chain's CDR3 is CASSVTAYQETQYF. CDR3 sequence (DNA): TGTGCCAGCAGCGTTACGGCCTATCAAGAGACCCAGTACTTC.

This clone was detected once. The chain combines TRBV5-1 with TRBJ1-4; 9 nucleotides match TRBD1. CDR1 and CDR2 (germline): SGHRS, YFSETQ. The junction had 8 bases not matched to a gene; V was cut back by 6 bases and J by 8 bases. CDR3 length: 14 residues. CDR3 sequence reads: CASTLQGADEKLFF. In nucleotides, the CDR3 is TGCGCCAGCACGTTACAGGGGGCGGACGAAAAACTGTTTTTT.

This clone is a singleton in its sample. The sample contains more than one DNA sequence encoding this CDR3. This chain links TRBV18 with TRBJ2-5; 12 nucleotides match TRBD1. The V gene end was trimmed by 2 bases and the J gene end by 3 bases; junction bases not matched to a gene: 1. The CDR3 consists of 15 residues. The germline gives CDR1 KGHSH, CDR2 LQKENI. The CDR3 sequence is CASSPGTGGEETQYF. The CDR3 DNA reads as TGTGCCAGCTCACCAGGGACAGGGGGCGAAGAGACCCAGTACTTC.

The rearrangement joins TRBV5-1 to TRBJ2-3; 12 bases line up with TRBD2. V lost 4 bases and J lost 0; bases outside the gene matches: 3. The CDR3 covers 16 residues. CDR1 SGHRS and CDR2 YFSETQ come from the germline V gene. This CDR3 reads CASSTGTSGSTDTQYF. CDR3 bases: TGCGCCAGCAGCACTGGGACTAGCGGGAGCACAGATACGCAGTATTTT.

This clone was picked up one time. This rearrangement joins TRBV28 to TRBJ2-2; 9 bases map to TRBD1. Germline loops: CDR1 MDHEN, CDR2 SYDVKM. Losses at the gene ends were 6 bases for V and 3 bases for J; bases not matched to a gene: 2. The CDR3 runs to 14 residues. This CDR3 reads CASRGTGHTGELFF. CDR3 nucleotides: TGTGCCAGCAGGGGGACAGGGCACACCGGGGAGCTGTTTTTT.

This clone was picked up one time. V usage is TRBV18 and J usage is TRBJ1-2, with a possible D match to TRBD1 (5 bases). This CDR3 contains 14 residues. Germline CDR1 KGHSH, CDR2 LQKENI. V was trimmed by 3 bases and J by 8 bases, leaving 16 bases between them. DNA for the CDR3: TGTGCCAGCTCACCCCTGGGAGGGGAGCGAGGCTACACCTTC. Encoded protein: CASSPLGGERGYTF.

V usage is TRBV4-3 and J usage is TRBJ2-1, with D perhaps TRBD2 (6 bases). With 5 bases removed from V and 0 bases from J, the gap between germline ends came to 14 bases. The CDR3 consists of 16 residues. Germline V gene sequence: CDR1 LGHNA, CDR2 YSLEER. The CDR3 sequence is CASSSDRGSSYNEQFF. CDR3 DNA sequence: TGCGCCAGCAGCTCCGACCGGGGGTCCTCCTACAATGAGCAGTTCTTC.

The CDR3 bases are TGTGCCAGCAGTGAGACCGGGGCCCCTGGGGCCAACGTCCTGACTTTC. It is translated as CASSETGAPGANVLTF. The rearrangement joins TRBV6-1 to TRBJ2-6; D is possibly TRBD1 or TRBD2 (5 bases each). Germline lookup yields CDR1 MNHNS and CDR2 SASEGT. Trimming removed 3 bases from V and 2 bases from J, with 11 bases in between. The CDR3 extends over 16 amino acids.

The CDR3 region is CASSLPTGFGANVLTF. As DNA, the CDR3 is TGCGCCAGCAGCTTACCCACAGGGTTCGGGGCCAACGTCCTGACTTTC. The chain combines TRBV5-1 with TRBJ2-6; the D gene is possibly TRBD1 (6 bases). V gave up 2 bases and J gave up 4 bases, with 13 bases separating them. CDR1 SGHRS and CDR2 YFSETQ come from the germline V gene. The CDR3 length is 16 residues.

The J gene is TRBJ2-5, the V gene TRBV29-1; no firm D call. With 3 bases removed from V and 4 bases from J, the gap between germline ends came to 12 bases. Germline V gene data show CDR1 as SQVTM and CDR2 as ANQGSEA. CDR3 length: 13 residues. The CDR3 loop is CSVDTVLGETQYF. The CDR3 coding sequence is TGCAGCGTTGACACCGTCTTGGGAGAGACCCAGTACTTC.

The gene calls are TRBV10-2 and TRBJ1-2; TRBD1 matches 9 bases. Germline CDR1 is WSHSY and CDR2 is SAAADI. The V gene end was trimmed by 6 bases and the J gene end by 0 bases; junction bases not matched to a gene: 8. There are 16 residues in the CDR3. CDR3 in amino acids: CASSFRRDRANYGYTF. In nucleotides, the CDR3 is TGCGCCAGCAGCTTCCGCCGGGACAGGGCTAACTATGGCTACACCTTC.

The chain recombines TRBV5-1 with TRBJ2-5; the match to TRBD2 covers 15 bases. This CDR3 has 13 residues. Germline CDR1 is SGHRS and CDR2 is YFSETQ. J was trimmed by 5 bases and V by 7 bases; bases with no gene match: 0. CDR3 in amino acids: CASGTSGRETQYF. The CDR3 DNA is TGCGCCAGCGGGACTAGCGGGAGGGAGACCCAGTACTTC. Using reference TRBV5-1 and TRBJ2-5 for the parts outside the CDR3, the full variable domain is KAGVTQTPRYLIKTRGQQVTLSCSPISGHRSVSWYQQTPGQGLQFLFEYFSETQRNKGNFPGRFSGRQFSNSRSEMNVSTLELGDSALYLCASGTSGRETQYFGPGTRLLVL.

The rearrangement links TRBV11-1 to TRBJ1-2, with D unclear. This CDR3 is 12 amino acids long. Germline values: CDR1 SGHAT, CDR2 FQDESV (reference sequence). V lost 2 bases and J 9 bases, leaving 10 bases between the germline ends. CDR3 DNA sequence: TGTGCCAGCAGCTTAATGGCGATGCGCTACACCTTC. It is translated as CASSLMAMRYTF.

This clone has only one observation. This chain uses TRBV5-5 with TRBJ2-1, with 8 bases aligning to TRBD1. Germline loops: CDR1 SGHKS, CDR2 YYEKEE (reference sequence). After removal of 5 bases from V and 5 bases from J, the junction contained 9 bases not matched to a gene. CDR3 length equals 15 residues. The CDR3 DNA reads TGTGCCAGCAGACCCGGGACAGGCAAAAACAATGAGCAGTTCTTC. It is translated as CASRPGTGKNNEQFF.

This clone was recorded once. Other DNA sequences of this sample code for an identical CDR3. The V gene is TRBV18, the J gene TRBJ2-3; D is uncertain. The CDR3 covers 15 residues. Germline CDR1 KGHSH, CDR2 LQKENI. V gave up 1 base and J gave up 0 bases, with 8 bases separating them. CDR3 amino acids: CASSPRLGSTDTQYF. In DNA, the CDR3 is TGTGCCAGCTCACCACGGCTGGGTAGCACAGATACGCAGTATTTT.